This record looks at one TCR beta chain sequence and its context. The CDR3 has 19 amino acids. Trimming took 4 bases from V and 2 from J; bases not matched to a gene: 15. Germline V lookup: CDR1 SGHVS, CDR2 FQNEAQ. The sample originates from a study of blood T cell repertoires in COVID-19. Each participant's cohort was designated according to participant-reported clinical history. Original analysis: For nucleated cells, counts were estimated from reference gene primer amplification. The repertoire was sequenced with immunoSEQ multiplex PCR; TCRdb's copy has only in-frame clones and lacks some. That table gives V, J and clone size, and the DNA gave D and trimming. The table has around 230,000 clones, approximately 86% seen once.

Sequencing was done on a sample of PBMCs or T cells enriched from blood (not recorded which). This sequence joins TRBV7-8 and TRBJ2-1, with TRBD2 identical over 9 bases. The clonotype originates from a woman aged 40 to 50 with acute COVID-19. The CDR3 loop is CASSSRVAGEGWAYNEQFF. The CDR3 DNA reads as TGTGCCAGCAGCTCGAGGGTAGCGGGAGAGGGGTGGGCCTACAATGAGCAGTTCTTC.